This TCR beta chain came from a study of cytomegalovirus exposure and HLA in healthy donors. The PCR contained 60 Vbeta and 13 Jbeta primers. Sequencing used immunoSEQ multiplex PCR; TCRdb keeps in-frame clones, though not all of them. The data contain approximately 55,000 clones, 81% of them seen just once; the ten biggest clones take up 2.5%. Material for sequencing was PBMCs. This clonotype was obtained from a boy between 10 and 17 years old in good health and CMV-seropositive.

This CDR3 is CASSPGGTGMEEQYF. DNA for the CDR3: TGCGCCAGCAGCCCGGGGGGGACAGGGATGGAGGAGCAGTACTTC. The chain employs TRBV5-1 and TRBJ2-7, with D possibly being TRBD1 (9 bases). This CDR3 has 15 residues. The germline V gene encodes CDR1 SGHRS and CDR2 YFSETQ. V dropped 4 bases and J dropped 7 bases, with 21 bases sitting between them. The full variable domain, rest sourced from reference TRBV5-1 and TRBJ2-7, is KAGVTQTPRYLIKTRGQQVTLSCSPISGHRSVSWYQQTPGQGLQFLFEYFSETQRNKGNFPGRFSGRQFSNSRSEMNVSTLELGDSALYLCASSPGGTGMEEQYFGPGTRLTVT.